Below, one T cell receptor beta chain is given with its context. V shed 5 bases, J shed 0 bases, and the junction held 8 bases outside the gene matches. This CDR3 comprises 16 residues. Germline CDR1 is MNHEY and CDR2 is SVGEGT. This record comes from a study of blood T cell repertoires in COVID-19. Study-level information: There were acute and convalescent COVID-19 samples, and they came from the United States, Italy and Spain.

Allocation to cohorts depended on clinical history reported by the participants. Recovered status applied to Cohort 3 donors who had two consecutive negative PCRs. It also applied to those with clearance or with symptom resolution. Source study methods: Reference gene primer amplification gave nucleated cell count estimates. TCRdb's table, derived via immunoSEQ multiplex PCR, lists solely in-frame clones and lacks some. V, J and clone size are those of that table, while D and trimming were read from the DNA. The sample carries fewer than 300,000 clones, around nine tenths recorded once. The rearrangement joins TRBV6-2 or TRBV6-3 to TRBJ2-7; 9 bases are a match to TRBD2. This receptor was identified in a woman in her thirties who had recovered from COVID-19. Sequenced input: PBMCs or T cells enriched from blood (not recorded which). CDR3 nucleotide sequence: TGTGCCAGCAGTGGTAGCGGGAGCCTTAGCTCCTACGAGCAGTACTTC. Amino acids: CASSGSGSLSSYEQYF.